This T cell receptor beta chain was sequenced for a study of blood T cell repertoires in COVID-19. CDR1 is SGHNT, CDR2 YYREEE, per germline (reference sequence). This CDR3 spans 15 amino acids. V lost 4 bases to trimming and J lost 3 bases, with 17 bases between them. Data came from immunoSEQ multiplex PCR; TCRdb stores just in-frame clones and leaves some out. The profile covers over 150,000 clones, with approximately 88% appearing a single time and around 7% taken by the ten largest. The chain carries TRBV5-4 and TRBJ2-7; D is possibly TRBD2 (5 bases). This sequence was found in a woman in her thirties or forties with COVID-19, enrolled during active disease. The sequenced sample was peripheral blood. CDR3: CASSREKARHYEQYF. In nucleotides, the CDR3 is TGTGCCAGCAGCCGGGAAAAGGCTAGACACTACGAGCAGTACTTC.